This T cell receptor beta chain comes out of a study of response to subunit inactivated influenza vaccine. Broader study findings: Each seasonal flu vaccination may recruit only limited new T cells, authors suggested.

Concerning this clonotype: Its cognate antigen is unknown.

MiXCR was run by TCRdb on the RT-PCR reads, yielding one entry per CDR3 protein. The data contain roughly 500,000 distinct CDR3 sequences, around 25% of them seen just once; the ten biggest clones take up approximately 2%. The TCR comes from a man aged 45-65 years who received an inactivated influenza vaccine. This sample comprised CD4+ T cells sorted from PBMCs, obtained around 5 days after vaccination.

CDR3 in DNA: TGTGCCAGCAGTTACTCGACCAGGAGCAATCAGCCCCAGCATTTT. It codes for CASSYSTRSNQPQHF. This chain uses TRBV6-5 with TRBJ1-5; D remains ambiguous. V was trimmed by 0 bases and J by 1 base, leaving 7 bases between them. The CDR3 sequence is 15 residues long. Germline V CDR1 and CDR2: MNHEY, SVGAGI.